These 4 T cell receptor beta chains came from one sample sequenced in a study of blood T cell repertoires in COVID-19. Method: immunoSEQ multiplex PCR; TCRdb's copy keeps in-frame clones and lacks some. This table has under 350,000 clones, roughly 86% appearing once. Sequencing was performed on PBMCs or T cells enriched from blood (not recorded which). The receptors were gathered from a woman aged 60-75 years who had recovered from COVID-19.

The rearrangement uses TRBV18 and TRBJ2-2; D remains unclear. V lost 1 base and J lost 1, with 4 bases in between. The length of the CDR3 is 14 residues. From germline, CDR1 is KGHSH and CDR2 LQKENI. CDR3: CASSPQQNTGELFF. The CDR3 bases are TGTGCCAGCTCACCACAACAGAACACCGGGGAGCTGTTTTTT.

The CDR3 loop reads CASSFLKTSGRANEQFF. CDR3 nucleotides: TGTGCCAGCAGTTTTCTCAAGACTAGCGGGAGGGCAAATGAGCAGTTCTTC. V is TRBV6-2 or TRBV6-3 and J is TRBJ2-1, with 14 bases lining up with TRBD2. The V and J ends lost 4 bases and 7 bases, in that order; junction bases with no gene match: 9. This CDR3 has 17 residues. CDR1 MNHEY and CDR2 SVGEGT come from the germline V gene.

The genes are TRBV4-1 and TRBJ1-2; TRBD1 aligns across 7 bases. The CDR3 has 12 residues. The germline gives CDR1 MGHRA, CDR2 YSYEKL. V dropped 6 bases and J dropped 8; count of bases not matched to a gene: 6. The CDR3 here is CASRFPGQGYTF. As DNA, the CDR3 is TGCGCCAGCAGATTCCCGGGACAGGGCTACACCTTC.

The DNA of the CDR3 is TGCGCCAGCAGTGAACAGGGGGCAAACACTGAAGCTTTCTTT. It specifies CASSEQGANTEAFF. This chain connects TRBV4-1 to TRBJ1-1; 9 bases line up with TRBD1. V dropped 6 bases and J dropped 2; count of bases not matched to a gene: 4. The CDR3 extends over 14 amino acids. Germline values: CDR1 MGHRA, CDR2 YSYEKL.